One and the same sample provided the 21 T cell receptor beta chains below, sequenced in a study of blood T cell repertoires in COVID-19. Only in-frame clones appear in the TCRdb table, and some are missing; sequencing was by immunoSEQ multiplex PCR. The table records 430,000 or so clones, roughly 89% of them present only once. The sequenced material came from peripheral blood. These receptors were obtained from a man aged 18 to 29 with COVID-19, enrolled during active disease.

This rearrangement joins TRBV6-5 to TRBJ2-5, with D maybe TRBD2 (5 bases). Trimming removed 10 bases at V and 7 bases at J, with 22 bases between. The germline CDR1 and CDR2 sequences are MNHEY and SVGAGI. This CDR3 is built from 14 residues. This chain's CDR3 is CATKAATAPGTQYF. CDR3 bases: TGTGCCACTAAAGCGGCTACCGCCCCGGGGACCCAGTACTTC.

The chain employs TRBV2 and TRBJ2-1; the D gene is possibly TRBD1 (7 bases). The CDR3 runs to 14 residues. V gave up 3 bases and J gave up 5 bases, with 11 bases separating them. Germline V gene lookup returns CDR1 SNHLY and CDR2 FYNNEI. The CDR3 protein is CASSEEGADNEQFF. CDR3 nucleotide sequence: TGTGCCAGCAGTGAGGAGGGGGCGGACAATGAGCAGTTCTTC.

The chain joins TRBV5-4 to TRBJ1-2; no firm D call. The V gene lost 6 bases and the J gene lost 8 bases, with 23 bases spanning the gap. Germline CDR1 and CDR2: SGHNT and YYREEE (reference sequence). The CDR3 has 15 residues. The CDR3 spells CASINADGSPHGYTF. The CDR3 coding sequence is TGTGCCAGCATCAACGCTGACGGGTCGCCACACGGCTACACCTTC.

V is TRBV7-9 and J is TRBJ2-7; 7 bases match TRBD1. CDR3 size: 15 residues. J lost 5 bases, V lost 5 bases, and 12 bases had no gene match. Germline values: CDR1 SEHNR, CDR2 FQNEAQ (reference sequence). CDR3: CASSAPRGQGDEQYF. In nucleotides, the CDR3 is TGTGCCAGCAGCGCCCCTAGGGGGCAGGGTGACGAGCAGTACTTC.

The rearrangement joins TRBV7-6 to TRBJ2-3, with a weak D call TRBD1 (6 bases). CDR1 is SGHVS and CDR2 is FNYEAQ in the germline V gene. V shed 4 bases and J shed 0 bases, with 11 bases lying between them. The length of the CDR3 is 15 residues. CDR3 DNA sequence: TGTGCCAGCAGCTCAAACAGGGCTAGCACAGATACGCAGTATTTT. Translated: CASSSNRASTDTQYF.

The gene calls are TRBV5-1 and TRBJ1-1; possibly TRBD1 for D (6 bases). Germline values: CDR1 SGHRS, CDR2 YFSETQ. The CDR3 length is 14 residues. V lost 4 bases, J lost 5 bases, and 15 bases lay in between. The CDR3 region has the DNA TGCGCCAGCAGCCCCCGACAGGTGCGGACTGAAGCTTTCTTT. Amino acids: CASSPRQVRTEAFF.

The CDR3 is CASSPPTSGRANEQFF. CDR3 in DNA: TGTGCCAGCAGTCCCCCGACTAGCGGGAGGGCCAATGAGCAGTTCTTC. V gene TRBV7-9 combines with J gene TRBJ2-1, with 14 bases lining up with TRBD2. The V gene's germline CDR1 is SEHNR and CDR2 FQNEAQ (reference sequence). Trimming at V came to 6 bases and at J to 6 bases, leaving 7 bases not matched to a gene. The CDR3 has 16 residues.

This clone was observed once. The gene calls are TRBV4-1 and TRBJ1-3, with D possibly matching TRBD1 (5 bases). The V gene lost 1 base and the J gene lost 0 bases, with 16 bases spanning the gap. CDR1 is MGHRA and CDR2 is YSYEKL in the germline V gene. This CDR3 is built from 18 residues. CDR3 loop: CASSQGMGDGGSGNTIYF. CDR3 nucleotide sequence: TGCGCCAGCAGCCAAGGAATGGGGGACGGGGGCTCTGGAAACACCATATATTTT.

V gene TRBV30 combines with J gene TRBJ2-4, with D tentatively TRBD2 (6 bases). The CDR3 extends over 14 amino acids. Germline CDR1 and CDR2: GTSNPN and SVGIG (reference sequence). V shed 3 bases and J shed 14 bases, with 23 bases lying between them. DNA of the CDR3: TGTGCCTGGAGCGAAAAATTCCCCCGGACTACTGAGTACTTC. As protein: CAWSEKFPRTTEYF.

Here the CDR3 reads CASSVAGTSGISGTQYF. The CDR3, as DNA: TGTGCCAGCAGCGTAGCCGGGACTAGCGGGATTTCGGGGACCCAGTACTTC. V is TRBV9 and J is TRBJ2-5; 13 bases line up with TRBD2. Trimming at V came to 0 bases and at J to 7 bases, leaving 9 bases not matched to a gene. Germline V gene lookup returns CDR1 SGDLS and CDR2 YYNGEE. CDR3 size: 17 residues. The complete variable domain, with remaining parts taken from reference TRBV9 and TRBJ2-5, reads DSGVTQTPKHLITATGQRVTLRCSPRSGDLSVYWYQQSLDQGLQFLIQYYNGEERAKGNILERFSAQQFPDLHSELNLSSLELGDSALYFCASSVAGTSGISGTQYFGPGTRLLVL.

This chain links TRBV28 with TRBJ2-1; D unclear. CDR1 MDHEN and CDR2 SYDVKM come from the germline V gene. Trimming took off 5 bases at V and 2 bases at J, with 10 bases between the two ends. This CDR3 contains 14 residues. The CDR3: CASSLGRAYNEQFF. The CDR3 DNA reads as TGTGCCAGCAGTCTAGGCCGGGCCTACAATGAGCAGTTCTTC. Drawing the rest from reference TRBV28 and TRBJ2-1, the complete variable domain is DVKVTQSSRYLVKRTGEKVFLECVQDMDHENMFWYRQDPGLGLRLIYFSYDVKMKEKGDIPEGYSVSREKKERFSLILESASTNQTSMYLCASSLGRAYNEQFFGPGTRLTVL.

The chain employs TRBV5-5 and TRBJ2-5; TRBD1 matches at 9 bases. Germline V CDR1 and CDR2: SGHKS, YYEKEE (reference sequence). V lost 0 bases, J lost 4 bases, and 7 bases stayed unmatched. This CDR3 has 16 residues. The CDR3 coding sequence is TGTGCCAGCAGCTTGGGATGGACAGGGGATGGAGAGACCCAGTACTTC. Amino acid sequence: CASSLGWTGDGETQYF.

The chain recombines TRBV29-1 with TRBJ2-1; D might be TRBD2 (5 bases). Trimming left V 7 bases short and J 9 bases short, with 16 bases between. The CDR3 length is 12 residues. CDR1 is SQVTM, CDR2 ANQGSEA, per germline. CDR3 bases: TGCAGCGGGGTTTGGCCCCGGGGTGAGCAGTTCTTC. The encoded protein is CSGVWPRGEQFF.

The chain joins TRBV15 to TRBJ1-4, with 9 bases that match TRBD1. J lost 0 bases, V lost 7 bases, and 3 bases had no gene match. The CDR3 is 15 amino acids. Germline lookup yields CDR1 LNHNV and CDR2 YYDKDF (reference sequence). CDR3 in amino acids: CATKRQGATNEKLFF. The DNA of the CDR3 is TGTGCCACCAAACGACAGGGGGCAACTAATGAAAAACTGTTTTTT.

This chain uses TRBV7-8 with TRBJ2-7; 8 nucleotides align to TRBD1. The CDR3 loop spans 14 amino acids. The ends lost 4 bases at V and 4 bases at J; junction bases unmatched: 6. Germline V CDR1 and CDR2: SGHVS, FQNEAQ. The CDR3 DNA is TGTGCCAGCAGCTCCACAGGGGGTCAATACGAGCAGTACTTC. Translated: CASSSTGGQYEQYF.

This rearrangement joins TRBV6-5 to TRBJ2-3; 9 nucleotides match TRBD2. Germline-derived CDR1 and CDR2 are MNHEY and SVGAGI. J gave up 4 bases and V 5 bases, and 7 bases lay outside the gene matches. The CDR3 sequence is 15 residues long. The CDR3 here is CASSRSRGGADTQYF. The CDR3, as DNA: TGTGCCAGCAGTCGCTCGCGGGGGGGAGCAGATACGCAGTATTTT.

Turning to this clone: Germline and junction disagree at one end, which may indicate a read error. The chain recombines TRBV5-6 with TRBJ2-3; 11 bases fit TRBD2. The V gene's germline CDR1 is SGHDT and CDR2 YYEEEE. The CDR3 extends over 12 amino acids. The CDR3 DNA reads TGTGCCAGCAGCTTGCCGCGACTAGCGGGGACCTTT. This gives the protein CASSLPRLAGTF.

V usage is TRBV5-1 and J usage is TRBJ2-7; D is perhaps TRBD2 (6 bases). CDR1 is SGHRS and CDR2 is YFSETQ in the germline V gene. V shed 1 base and J shed 3 bases, with 8 bases lying between them. This CDR3 contains 13 residues. CDR3 bases: TGCGCCAGCAGCTTGTTGCGGGACTACGAGCAGTACTTC. Translating it yields CASSLLRDYEQYF.

V gene TRBV27 combines with J gene TRBJ2-1, with D perhaps TRBD1 (6 bases). CDR1 is MNHEY, CDR2 SMNVEV, per germline (reference sequence). The CDR3 extends over 12 amino acids. The V and J ends lost 5 bases and 7 bases respectively, with 9 bases between them. In DNA form, the CDR3 reads TGTGCCAGCAGTCGGACAGAGAATGAGCAGTTCTTC. This sequence encodes CASSRTENEQFF.

The chain is built from TRBV19 and TRBJ2-1; D is uncertain. V lost 4 bases and J 3 bases, leaving 10 bases between the germline ends. CDR3 size: 14 residues. Germline V gene lookup returns CDR1 LNHDA and CDR2 SQIVND (reference sequence). The CDR3 bases are TGTGCCAGTAGTAGTTGGGCCCACTACAATGAGCAGTTCTTC. This translates into CASSSWAHYNEQFF.

This clone was detected only a few times. This chain joins TRBV4-2 and TRBJ2-1; D may be TRBD2 (5 bases). Trimming shortened V by 0 bases and J by 6 bases, and 12 bases separated the two germline ends. This CDR3 region has 15 residues. The V gene's germline CDR1 is LGHNA and CDR2 YNFKEQ. The CDR3 spells CASSQDGNRGNEQFF. In DNA form, the CDR3 reads TGTGCCAGCAGCCAAGACGGGAACCGGGGCAATGAGCAGTTCTTC.